This T cell receptor beta chain came from a study of blood T cell repertoires in COVID-19. In the study overall: Material from acute and convalescent COVID-19 was sourced from the United States, Italy and Spain.

Original processing notes: Nucleated cell number was recorded as an estimate derived from reference gene primer amplification. Produced via immunoSEQ multiplex PCR; TCRdb's table is partial and in-frame only. The D gene and trimming were derived from the DNA, and the V and J assignments and clone size from that table. The table has roughly 180,000 clones, approximately 90% seen once. The CDR3 is 15 residues long. Trimming cost V 0 bases and J 4 bases; bases outside gene matches: 7. CDR1 is SGHNT, CDR2 YYREEE, per germline (reference sequence). Sample: peripheral blood. The TCR sequence derives from a man between 18 and 29 years old with acute or convalescent COVID-19. The chain combines TRBV5-4 with TRBJ2-7, with 7 bases matching TRBD2. The CDR3 sequence is CASSLGFQGGYEQYF. Here the CDR3 DNA reads TGTGCCAGCAGCTTGGGGTTTCAGGGAGGGTACGAGCAGTACTTC.